The clone carrying this T cell receptor (beta chain) was observed many times. The antigen is not known. This specimen comes from a study of T cells in Graves' hyperthyroidism and ophthalmopathy. The study's findings and limits: Onset of ophthalmopathy came a median roughly 6.9 months after the model predicted it. Expanded thyroid clonotypes (above 0.001) were mostly also found in blood.

For the diagnoses, clinical symptoms, serum thyroxine and TRAb, thyroid ultrasound and orbital computed tomography were used. Germline V gene sequence: CDR1 DFQATT, CDR2 SNEGSKA (reference sequence). J gave up 0 bases and V 6 bases, and 7 bases lay outside the gene matches. This CDR3 has 14 residues. Template material for amplifying TCR beta CDR3 regions consisted of RNA transcripts. TCR CDR3 underwent first-round RT-PCR with the HTBI primer set. One entry per CDR3 protein, called by TCRdb with MiXCR from the multiplex PCR reads. The sample has approximately 690,000 distinct CDR3 sequences, roughly 15% seen once; the top ten hold approximately 13%.

Sequencing input: blood. The sequence came from a woman in her 50s with Graves' ophthalmopathy. The chain employs TRBV20-1 and TRBJ1-1; TRBD1 matches at 7 bases. The CDR3, as DNA: TGCAGTGCCAGCGGGACAGTGTTGAACACTGAAGCTTTCTTT. Its protein is CSASGTVLNTEAFF.